This entry lists 9 T cell receptor beta chains sequenced from one sample in a study of CXCR3-negative and CXCR3-positive naive CD8 T cells. Study-wide results and limits: More hydrophobic TRB CDR3s were found in CXCR3-positive naive cells than in CXCR3-negative naive cells.

No antigens are known for them. TRB cDNA libraries were made by UMI-labeled 5' RACE. Using the 5' RACE reads, TCRdb records one entry per CDR3 protein without DNA. The sample totals under 110,000 distinct CDR3 sequences. Sequencing was performed on naive CXCR3+ CD8+ T cells from blood. The subset denotes: CD45RO-CCR7+CD27+CD95- naive CD8+ T cells expressing CXCR3 (TNR3+). These receptor sequences come from a human donor in good health. Some clones in this sample may be carry-over from other donors' samples.

The J gene is TRBJ2-2, the V gene TRBV19. Germline V gene data show CDR1 as LNHDA and CDR2 as SQIVND (reference sequence). This CDR3 is 15 amino acids long. CDR3 loop: CASSIRRANTGELFF.

The J gene is TRBJ2-1, the V gene TRBV5-6; absent DNA, TCRdb's TRBD2 call cannot be checked. Germline CDR1 reads SGHDT; CDR2 reads YYEEEE. The CDR3 totals 13 residues. CDR3 amino acids: CASSFTSGDEQFF.

This sequence joins TRBV29-1 and TRBJ2-6. From germline, CDR1 is SQVTM and CDR2 ANQGSEA. This CDR3 comprises 14 residues. CDR3: CSAQVLSGANVLTF.

V is TRBV9 and J is TRBJ2-1; TCRdb designates TRBD1, a call that cannot be tested without DNA. This CDR3 is built from 14 residues. CDR1 is SGDLS and CDR2 is YYNGEE in the germline V gene. The CDR3 reads CASSPSGGGNEQFF.

J is TRBJ2-1 and V is TRBV7-9; checking the TCRdb D call of TRBD1 is not possible without DNA. CDR1 and CDR2 (germline): SEHNR, FQNEAQ (reference sequence). The CDR3 consists of 15 residues. This chain's CDR3 is CASSQTDPQTLEQFF.

The J gene is TRBJ2-1, the V gene TRBV5-1; lacking DNA, the TRBD2 call made by TCRdb goes unchecked. The V gene's germline CDR1 is SGHRS and CDR2 YFSETQ. CDR3 size: 14 residues. The CDR3 region is CASSSGSSYNEQFF.

The V gene is TRBV15, the J gene TRBJ1-4; checking the TCRdb D call of TRBD1 is not possible without DNA. Germline V gene sequence: CDR1 LNHNV, CDR2 YYDKDF (reference sequence). CDR3 length: 12 amino acids. The CDR3 sequence is CATSPGAEKLFF.

The chain carries TRBV7-8 and TRBJ2-1; TCRdb selects TRBD1, and the lack of DNA leaves this call unchecked. CDR1 SGHVS and CDR2 FQNEAQ come from the germline V gene. CDR3 length: 18 amino acids. CDR3 protein: CASSSSFESGAPWNEQFF.

V gene TRBV5-1 combines with J gene TRBJ2-7; TCRdb designates TRBD1, a call that cannot be tested without DNA. CDR1 is SGHRS, CDR2 YFSETQ, per germline. The CDR3 totals 16 residues. This CDR3 reads CASTSSPGQGTYEQYF. Complete variable domain (other parts from reference TRBV5-1 and TRBJ2-7): KAGVTQTPRYLIKTRGQQVTLSCSPISGHRSVSWYQQTPGQGLQFLFEYFSETQRNKGNFPGRFSGRQFSNSRSEMNVSTLELGDSALYLCASTSSPGQGTYEQYFGPGTRLTVT.